This T cell receptor beta chain was retrieved from a study of vaccination and CD4 T cells after COVID-19. Cultured CD4+ T cells had their DNA profiled by the Oncomine TCR Beta short-read assay. Each CDR3 protein is one row after TCRdb ran MiXCR on the PCR reads. The table records around 15,000 distinct CDR3 sequences, approximately 30% of them present only once. V was clipped by 2 bases and J by 6 bases, with 16 bases between them. Germline V gene lookup returns CDR1 KGHDR and CDR2 SFDVKD. The CDR3 runs to 16 residues. Of note for this clonotype: Its antigen is currently unknown.

Treatment defined: approximately 9-day PBMC culture with coronavirus spike peptide pools or control peptides (ViraFEST assay). Following expansion of antigen-specific T cells with peptide pools, ViraFEST then sequenced TCRs. The gene calls are TRBV24-1 and TRBJ2-1, with a weak D call TRBD1 (6 bases). The sequencing sample was made of cultured CD4+ T cells from blood. This sequence was found in a human donor with COVID-19. This chain's CDR3 is CATSDSHGTPLNEQFF. The CDR3 region has the DNA TGTGCCACCAGTGATTCGCATGGGACACCCCTCAATGAGCAGTTCTTC.